The clone carrying this T cell receptor beta chain was observed at least ten times. This specimen belongs to a study of low-dose radiotherapy and immunotherapy resistance in tumors. Trimming took 0 bases from V and 4 from J; bases not matched to a gene: 4. In germline, CDR1 is SGHNT, CDR2 YYREEE (reference sequence). The CDR3 has 14 amino acids. Covering alpha and beta chains, TRAV- and TRBV-specific primers were used for the first-strand cDNA. Amplification, which lasted 20 to 25 PCR cycles, used a constant-region primer and V-primer adapter to amplify TCRs. TCRdb recomputed calls from the reads with MiXCR, one row per CDR3 protein. Of around 100,000 distinct CDR3 sequences listed, around a fifth are singletons. This sample's time point: after trial treatment. Specified treatment: LDRT plus nivolumab, ipilimumab, low-dose cyclophosphamide and aspirin (RACIN trial).

The specimen was PBMCs, collected after low-dose radiotherapy plus immunotherapy. This receptor was taken from a female donor with ovarian cancer. This chain joins TRBV5-4 and TRBJ2-7; 7 bases line up with TRBD2. The CDR3 DNA reads TGTGCCAGCAGCTTGGGGCAGGGAGGGTACGAGCAGTACTTC. Translating gives CASSLGQGGYEQYF.